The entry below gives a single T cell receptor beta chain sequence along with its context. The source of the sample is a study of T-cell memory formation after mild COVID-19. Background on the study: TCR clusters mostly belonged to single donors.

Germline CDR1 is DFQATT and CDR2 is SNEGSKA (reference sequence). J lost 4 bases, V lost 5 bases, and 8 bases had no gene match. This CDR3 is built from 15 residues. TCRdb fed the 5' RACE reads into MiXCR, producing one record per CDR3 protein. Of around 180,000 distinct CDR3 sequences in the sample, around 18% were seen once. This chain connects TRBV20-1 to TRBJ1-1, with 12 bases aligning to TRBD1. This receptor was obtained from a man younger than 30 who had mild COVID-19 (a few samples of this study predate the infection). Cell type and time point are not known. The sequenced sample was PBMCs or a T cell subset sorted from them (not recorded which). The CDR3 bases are TGCAGTGCTGAACTCAGGGACAGGGGGCTCACTGAAGCTTTCTTT. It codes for CSAELRDRGLTEAFF.